The following is a TCR beta chain sequence with its context. Its antigen is not identified. These data come from a study of beta chain features in type 1 diabetes. Study background: When patients were set against healthy donors, age, gender and cell yields were similar.

V shed 3 bases, J shed 3 bases, and the junction held 4 bases outside the gene matches. The germline CDR1 and CDR2 sequences are SGHAT and FQNNGV. This CDR3 is built from 14 residues. The study's findings and limits: Among all four CD4+ subsets, Type 1 diabetes patients had TCRB CDR3s that were moderately but significantly shorter.

The purity of all sorted populations exceeded 98%. The entirety of the isolated RNA underwent reverse transcription, so expressed TCRB transcripts were sequenced. About 3.4 million reads per sample on average were obtained from naive, central memory and regulatory T cell samples. The data were produced by immunoSEQ multiplex PCR, yet TCRdb's version contains in-frame clones alone and is incomplete. The sample contains some 190,000 clones, approximately 7.9% of which appear only once. The rearrangement links TRBV11-2 to TRBJ2-7, with 8 nucleotides matching TRBD2. This sequence was found in a man between 18 and 35 years old with type 1 diabetes. Material: central memory CD4+ T cells from blood. The CDR3 bases are TGTGCCAGCAGCTTTGGAAGCGGGAGCTACGAGCAGTACTTC. Translated: CASSFGSGSYEQYF.